The entry that follows covers one TCR beta chain sequence. Its antigen is not known. What was amplified from RNA transcripts were TCR beta CDR3 regions. A first-round RT-PCR of the TCR CDR3 used the HTBI primer set. MiXCR, applied by TCRdb to the multiplex PCR reads, yields one record per CDR3 protein. Among some 510,000 distinct CDR3 sequences listed, less than 25% were seen once. The source of the sample is a study of T cells in Graves' hyperthyroidism and ophthalmopathy. Overall study results and limits: Clonotypes that were expanded in thyroid above 0.001 mostly appeared in blood too. In the analysis, a 13 V-J model separated ophthalmopathy from stable hyperthyroidism.

Every diagnosis used clinical symptoms, serum thyroxine and TRAb, thyroid ultrasound and orbital computed tomography. Sequenced: blood. The TCR comes from a man aged 18 to 35 with Graves' hyperthyroidism.

The CDR3 loop reads CASSQELGDTQYF. The CDR3 DNA reads as TGTGCCAGCAGCCAAGAGCTGGGGGATACGCAGTATTTT. V usage is TRBV3-1 and J usage is TRBJ2-3; D gene unclear. This CDR3 has 13 amino acids. Germline CDR1 LGHDT, CDR2 YNNKEL (reference sequence). Trimming took off 0 bases at V and 6 bases at J, with 7 bases between the two ends.